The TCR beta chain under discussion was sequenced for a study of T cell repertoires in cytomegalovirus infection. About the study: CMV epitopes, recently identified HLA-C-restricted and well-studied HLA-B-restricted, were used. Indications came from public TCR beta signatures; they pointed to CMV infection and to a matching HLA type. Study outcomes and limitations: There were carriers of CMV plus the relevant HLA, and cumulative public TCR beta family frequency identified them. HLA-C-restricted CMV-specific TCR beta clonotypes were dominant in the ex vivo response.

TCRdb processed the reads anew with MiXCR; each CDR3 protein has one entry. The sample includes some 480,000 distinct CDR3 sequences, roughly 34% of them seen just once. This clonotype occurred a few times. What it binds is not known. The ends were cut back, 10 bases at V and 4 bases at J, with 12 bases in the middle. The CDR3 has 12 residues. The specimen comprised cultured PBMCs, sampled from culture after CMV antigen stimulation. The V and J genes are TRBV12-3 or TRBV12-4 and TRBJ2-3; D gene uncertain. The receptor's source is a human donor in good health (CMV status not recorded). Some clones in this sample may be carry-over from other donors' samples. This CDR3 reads CATAAGPDTQYF. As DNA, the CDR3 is TGTGCCACGGCCGCTGGACCAGATACGCAGTATTTT.